This T cell receptor beta chain was recorded in a study of regulatory T cells in long-lasting Graves disease. This clonotype was observed a handful of times. Its specificity is not known. V was pared by 2 bases and J by 0 bases, with 13 bases between. Germline lookup yields CDR1 MGHDK and CDR2 SYGVNS. The CDR3 is 16 residues long. Specified time point: newly diagnosed GD, antithyroid drugs for less than 3 months. Following extraction of RNA from PBMCs, that RNA was used to make the TCR library. Patients met American Thyroid Association criteria for Graves' disease. Arm-PCR of CDR3 regions and iRepertoire HTBI primers were used to build TCR beta libraries. TCRdb re-derived calls from the multiplex PCR reads in MiXCR, one entry per CDR3 protein. The table records about 530,000 distinct CDR3 sequences, 15% to 20% of them present only once. General study results and limits: Fewer public clonotypes were shared by new patients (about 940) than by persistent patients (fewer than 3,000). Persistent Graves' patients had lower TCR diversity than newly diagnosed ones.

The same specimen was also included in a second study, on T cells in Graves' hyperthyroidism and ophthalmopathy. That report notes: Most expanded thyroid clonotypes above 0.001 also appeared in blood.

The chain couples TRBV25-1 to TRBJ2-5, with D possibly being TRBD1 (5 bases). The sequences come from peripheral blood mononuclear cells (PBMCs), collected at new diagnosis, from a patient treated with antithyroid drugs. The source of this sequence is a woman aged 40 to 65 with Graves disease. The CDR3 here is CASSEGAGRYQETQYF. In nucleotides, the CDR3 is TGTGCCAGCAGTGAAGGGGCTGGAAGGTACCAAGAGACCCAGTACTTC.